Shown below are 18 T cell receptor beta chains from a single sample sequenced in a study of T cells in tuberculosis. The protocol was immunoSEQ multiplex PCR, while the TCRdb copy is restricted to in-frame clones and leaves out a portion. Of around 26,000 clones detected, around 95% appear once; the ten largest clones hold about 9.8%. The sample comprised PBMCs. The receptor source for this set is a donor between 10 and 29 years old with latent tuberculosis or without tuberculosis infection.

CDR3 bases: TGTGCCAGCTCTTCCGGCGGGCGCACAGATACGCAGTATTTT. Translated, it gives CASSSGGRTDTQYF. This chain connects TRBV5-4 to TRBJ2-3; D is perhaps TRBD2 (5 bases). Trimming removed 7 bases at V and 1 base at J, with 13 bases between. Looked up from germline, CDR1 is SGHNT and CDR2 is YYREEE (reference sequence). The CDR3 is 14 residues long.

J is TRBJ2-5 and V is TRBV5-1; possible D gene TRBD2, 6 bases. Per the germline V gene, CDR1 is SGHRS and CDR2 is YFSETQ. V lost 0 bases, J lost 3 bases, and 9 bases lay in between. The CDR3 sequence is 14 residues long. The CDR3 nucleotides read TGCGCCAGCAGCTTGGAAGGCGGGGAAGAGACCCAGTACTTC. As protein: CASSLEGGEETQYF.

This sequence joins TRBV18 and TRBJ1-2; D perhaps matches TRBD1 (5 bases). Between the trimmed V and J ends, which lost 3 bases and 4 bases, there was a span of 21 bases. Germline lookup yields CDR1 KGHSH and CDR2 LQKENI. The CDR3 extends over 17 amino acids. The CDR3 region has the DNA TGTGCCAGCTCACCTTCTCTGGACGGGGGAGCATTCTATGGCTACACCTTC. This sequence encodes CASSPSLDGGAFYGYTF.

The gene calls are TRBV6-5 and TRBJ2-7, with 8 positions matching TRBD1. Germline-derived CDR1 and CDR2 are MNHEY and SVGAGI. The CDR3 runs to 14 residues. Trimming removed 6 bases from V and 2 bases from J; junction bases left unmatched: 6. For the CDR3, the DNA is TGTGCCAGCAGACCCCAGGGGGCCGCCTACGAGCAGTACTTC. It yields the protein CASRPQGAAYEQYF.

The sample holds a few counts of this clone. The CDR3: CASSMGLSNQPQHF. CDR3 coding DNA: TGTGCCAGTAGCATGGGACTTAGCAATCAGCCCCAGCATTTT. V usage is TRBV19 and J usage is TRBJ1-5, with a possible D match to TRBD1 (5 bases). CDR3 size: 14 residues. Germline CDR1 and CDR2: LNHDA and SQIVND (reference sequence). Trimming took off 6 bases at V and 0 bases at J, with 9 bases between the two ends.

The chain employs TRBV19 and TRBJ2-5, with 8 positions matching TRBD1. Germline loops: CDR1 LNHDA, CDR2 SQIVND (reference sequence). CDR3 size: 14 residues. V dropped 4 bases and J dropped 7; count of bases not matched to a gene: 8. CDR3 amino acids: CASSTLRGQGTQYF. The CDR3 DNA sequence: TGTGCCAGTAGTACCCTACGAGGACAGGGGACCCAGTACTTC.

The rearrangement links TRBV5-5 to TRBJ2-1, with 8 positions matching TRBD1. Germline CDR1 SGHKS, CDR2 YYEKEE (reference sequence). V dropped 0 bases and J dropped 7; count of bases not matched to a gene: 3. This CDR3 contains 14 residues. The CDR3 here is CASSLGTGRNEQFF. CDR3 nucleotides: TGTGCCAGCAGCTTGGGGACAGGGCGGAATGAGCAGTTCTTC.

The rearrangement links TRBV9 to TRBJ2-6; no firm D call. The CDR3 is made up of 14 amino acids. The V and J ends lost 3 bases and 7 bases respectively, with 11 bases between them. Germline assignment: CDR1 SGDLS and CDR2 YYNGEE. CDR3 loop: CASSAALGANVLTF. As DNA, the CDR3 is TGTGCCAGCAGCGCAGCGCTCGGAGCCAACGTCCTGACTTTC.

V usage is TRBV5-6 and J usage is TRBJ1-4; D not resolved. V dropped 3 bases and J dropped 9 bases, with 18 bases sitting between them. The CDR3 extends over 15 amino acids. The germline gives CDR1 SGHDT, CDR2 YYEEEE. Here the CDR3 reads CASSYTPDEVKKLFF. The CDR3 bases are TGTGCCAGCAGCTACACGCCAGACGAGGTTAAAAAACTGTTTTTT. Full variable domain (outside the CDR3, taken from reference TRBV5-6 and TRBJ1-4): DAGVTQSPTHLIKTRGQQVTLRCSPKSGHDTVSWYQQALGQGPQFIFQYYEEEERQRGNFPDRFSGHQFPNYSSELNVNALLLGDSALYLCASSYTPDEVKKLFFGSGTQLSVL.

The chain is built from TRBV2 and TRBJ2-5, with unresolved D. V lost 4 bases and J lost 5, with 11 bases in between. This CDR3 contains 13 residues. Germline V lookup: CDR1 SNHLY, CDR2 FYNNEI. This chain's CDR3 is CASSGGLEETQYF. The CDR3 nucleotides are TGTGCCAGCAGTGGAGGCCTCGAGGAGACCCAGTACTTC.

The chain is built from TRBV5-5 and TRBJ2-3, with D possibly TRBD1 on 6 matching bases. There are 16 residues in the CDR3. V lost 1 base, J lost 2 bases, and 14 bases lay in between. Germline V lookup: CDR1 SGHKS, CDR2 YYEKEE (reference sequence). The chain's CDR3 is CASSLSGGPHTDTQYF. CDR3 nucleotides: TGTGCCAGCAGCTTGTCTGGGGGCCCCCACACAGATACGCAGTATTTT.

The chain links TRBV14 to TRBJ1-3; unclear D gene. Germline V lookup: CDR1 SGHDN, CDR2 FVKESK. This CDR3 region has 15 residues. V lost 1 base, J lost 2 bases, and 9 bases lay in between. CDR3 region: CASSQVLAPGNTIYF. CDR3 DNA sequence: TGTGCCAGCAGCCAAGTCTTAGCCCCTGGAAACACCATATATTTT.

This clone occurred once. The rearrangement joins TRBV10-2 to TRBJ1-3; D is ambiguous. This CDR3 has 15 amino acids. Germline V gene data show CDR1 as WSHSY and CDR2 as SAAADI. V dropped 1 base and J dropped 2 bases, with 9 bases sitting between them. This chain's CDR3 is CASSEWAFPGNTIYF. The CDR3 bases are TGCGCCAGCAGTGAGTGGGCATTCCCTGGAAACACCATATATTTT.

This CDR3 reads CASSYRDRVFGEQYV. DNA of the CDR3: TGTGCCAGCAGCTACCGGGACAGGGTTTTTGGCGAGCAGTACGTC. J is TRBJ2-7 and V is TRBV5-6, with TRBD1 identical over 9 bases. CDR1 is SGHDT, CDR2 YYEEEE, per germline. V gave up 3 bases and J gave up 6 bases; unmatched junction bases: 10. This CDR3 region has 15 residues.

The rearrangement joins TRBV11-2 to TRBJ1-2, with D tentatively TRBD1 (5 bases). This CDR3 comprises 13 residues. Germline V gene data show CDR1 as SGHAT and CDR2 as FQNNGV. Between the trimmed V and J ends, which lost 3 bases and 4 bases, there was a span of 9 bases. CDR3 sequence: CASSFGGGYGYTF. In nucleotides, the CDR3 is TGTGCCAGCAGCTTTGGGGGAGGCTATGGCTACACCTTC.

CDR3 residues: CASSPKDRGRASYNEQFF. CDR3 nucleotide sequence: TGCGCCAGCAGCCCAAAGGACAGGGGTAGGGCCTCCTACAATGAGCAGTTCTTC. The V call is TRBV4-1, the J call TRBJ2-1; 9 bases are shared with TRBD1. CDR3 length equals 18 residues. Germline V lookup: CDR1 MGHRA, CDR2 YSYEKL. J lost 0 bases, V lost 4 bases, and 10 bases had no gene match.

This clone was detected only a few times. V is TRBV2 and J is TRBJ1-2; no clear D gene. CDR1 and CDR2 (germline): SNHLY, FYNNEI. V was shortened by 6 bases and J by 8 bases, with 13 bases between the two germline ends. This CDR3 has 12 residues. The CDR3 region has the DNA TGTGCCAGCAGCAACACGAGGGAGGGCTACACCTTC. It encodes CASSNTREGYTF.

This chain joins TRBV2 and TRBJ2-3, with 14 bases lining up with TRBD2. The CDR3 runs to 19 residues. Looked up from germline, CDR1 is SNHLY and CDR2 is FYNNEI. The V segment lost 1 base and the J segment 1 base; nucleotides outside the gene matches: 7. The CDR3 here is CASSEETSGGAWGTDTQYF. As DNA, the CDR3 is TGTGCCAGCAGTGAAGAGACTAGCGGGGGGGCGTGGGGCACAGATACGCAGTATTTT. Drawing the rest from reference TRBV2 and TRBJ2-3, the complete variable domain is EPEVTQTPSHQVTQMGQEVILRCVPISNHLYFYWYRQILGQKVEFLVSFYNNEISEKSEIFDDQFSVERPDGSNFTLKIRSTKLEDSAMYFCASSEETSGGAWGTDTQYFGPGTRLTVL.